Listed below are T cell receptor beta chains from one sample, sequenced in a study of beta chain features in type 1 diabetes. Some clones are missing from TCRdb's copy, which holds only in-frame ones; the method was immunoSEQ multiplex PCR. Of approximately 170,000 clones listed, approximately 8% are singletons. Sequencing used central memory CD4+ T cells from blood. The receptors derive from a woman aged 35 to 49 with type 1 diabetes. Each CDR3 is given with its conserved first and last residue. Fields, in order: V gene, J gene, CDR3 protein.

V gene: TRBV5-6
J gene: TRBJ1-1
CDR3 protein: CASAGDSLNTEAFF

V gene: TRBV6-6
J gene: TRBJ1-1
CDR3 protein: CASSQTKQGSKTEAFF

V gene: TRBV5-1
J gene: TRBJ1-1
CDR3 protein: CASSPDRVGTEAFF

V gene: TRBV30
J gene: TRBJ2-5
CDR3 protein: CAFYSPHQETQYF

V gene: TRBV5-1
J gene: TRBJ1-1
CDR3 protein: CASSSDRGREAFF

V gene: TRBV9
J gene: TRBJ2-1
CDR3 protein: CASSTRGDRGNNEQFF

V gene: TRBV5-1
J gene: TRBJ2-1
CDR3 protein: CASSLGTSYNEQFF

V gene: TRBV30
J gene: TRBJ2-5
CDR3 protein: CAWSPPSETQYF

V gene: TRBV9
J gene: TRBJ2-5
CDR3 protein: CASSARDRGETQYF

V gene: TRBV14
J gene: TRBJ2-7
CDR3 protein: CASGLAGSHEQYF

V gene: TRBV5-1
J gene: TRBJ2-1
CDR3 protein: CASSLAGGGDSYNEQFF

V gene: TRBV7-8
J gene: TRBJ2-1
CDR3 protein: CASSTWASSYNEQFF

V gene: TRBV7-3
J gene: TRBJ2-3
CDR3 protein: CASSFHQGGADTQYF

V gene: TRBV14
J gene: TRBJ1-4
CDR3 protein: CASSFDREREKLFF

V gene: TRBV15
J gene: TRBJ2-1
CDR3 protein: CATSRTTGEQFF

V gene: TRBV5-1
J gene: TRBJ2-1
CDR3 protein: CASSWDGTAYNEQFF

V gene: TRBV6-5
J gene: TRBJ2-1
CDR3 protein: CASSYSLNEQFF

V gene: TRBV5-1
J gene: TRBJ1-5
CDR3 protein: CASSSGQDNQPQHF

V gene: TRBV18
J gene: TRBJ2-1
CDR3 protein: CASSPRQGGYNEQFF

V gene: TRBV29-1
J gene: TRBJ2-5
CDR3 protein: CSVDGTSGRAGETQYF